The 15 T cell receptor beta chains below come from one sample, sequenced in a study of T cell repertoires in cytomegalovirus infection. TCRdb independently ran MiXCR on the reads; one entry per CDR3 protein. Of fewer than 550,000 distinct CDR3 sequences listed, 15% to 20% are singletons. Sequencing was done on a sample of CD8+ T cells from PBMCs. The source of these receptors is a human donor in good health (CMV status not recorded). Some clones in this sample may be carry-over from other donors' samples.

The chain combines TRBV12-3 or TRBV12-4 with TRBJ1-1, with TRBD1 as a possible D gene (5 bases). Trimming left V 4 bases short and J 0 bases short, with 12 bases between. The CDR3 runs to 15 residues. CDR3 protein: CASSSPDRMNTEAFF. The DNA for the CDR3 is TGTGCCAGCAGTTCCCCTGACAGAATGAACACTGAAGCTTTCTTT.

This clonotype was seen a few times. CDR3 protein: CASSKIALAKNIQYF. The CDR3 region has the DNA TGTGCCAGCAGTAAGATTGCACTAGCCAAAAACATTCAGTACTTC. This chain links TRBV27 with TRBJ2-4, with D unresolved. Trimming stripped 5 bases from V and 0 bases from J, with 11 bases between. CDR1 is MNHEY and CDR2 is SMNVEV in the germline V gene (reference sequence). There are 15 residues in the CDR3.

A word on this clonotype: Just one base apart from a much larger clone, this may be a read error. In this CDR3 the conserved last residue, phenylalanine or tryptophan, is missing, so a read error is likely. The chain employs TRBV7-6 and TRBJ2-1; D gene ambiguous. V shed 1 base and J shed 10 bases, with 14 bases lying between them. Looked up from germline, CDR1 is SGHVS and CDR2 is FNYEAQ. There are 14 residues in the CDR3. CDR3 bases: TGTGCCAGCAGCTTAGAGGGCCTCGCCAAGGAGCAGTTCTTA. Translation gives CASSLEGLAKEQFL.

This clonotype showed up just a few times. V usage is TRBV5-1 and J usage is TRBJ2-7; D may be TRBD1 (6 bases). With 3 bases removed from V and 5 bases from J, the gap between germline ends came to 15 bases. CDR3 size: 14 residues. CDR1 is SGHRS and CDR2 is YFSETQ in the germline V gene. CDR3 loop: CASSSTGIRDEQYF. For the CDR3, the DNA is TGCGCCAGCAGCTCTACAGGGATCCGGGACGAGCAGTACTTC.

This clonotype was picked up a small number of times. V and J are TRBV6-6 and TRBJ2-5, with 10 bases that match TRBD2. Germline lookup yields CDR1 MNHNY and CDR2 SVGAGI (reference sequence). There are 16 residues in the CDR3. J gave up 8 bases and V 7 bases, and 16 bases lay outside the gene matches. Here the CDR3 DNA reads TGTGCCAGCATTTTGAAACCGGGACTAGCGTCCTTCACCCAGTACTTC. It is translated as CASILKPGLASFTQYF.

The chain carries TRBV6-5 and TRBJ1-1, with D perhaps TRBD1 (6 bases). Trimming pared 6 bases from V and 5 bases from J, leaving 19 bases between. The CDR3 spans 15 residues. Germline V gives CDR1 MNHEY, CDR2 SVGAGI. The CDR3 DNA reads TGTGCCAGCAGCCCCGTGAGGGGAAGGGGGACTGAAGCTTTCTTT. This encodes CASSPVRGRGTEAFF.

The CDR3 sequence is CASSEAPDRRENEKLFF. The DNA of the CDR3 is TGTGCCAGCAGTGAAGCCCCGGACAGAAGGGAGAATGAAAAACTGTTTTTT. This rearrangement joins TRBV25-1 to TRBJ1-4; weak D call: TRBD1 (6 bases). Germline V gives CDR1 MGHDK, CDR2 SYGVNS. The CDR3 has 17 residues. Trimming cost V 2 bases and J 5 bases, with 18 bases left between them.

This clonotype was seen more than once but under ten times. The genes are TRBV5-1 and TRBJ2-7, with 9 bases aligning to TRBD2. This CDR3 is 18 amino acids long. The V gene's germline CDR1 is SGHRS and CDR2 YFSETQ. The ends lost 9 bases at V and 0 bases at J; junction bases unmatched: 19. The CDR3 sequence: CATSAGGQGPSYSYEQYF. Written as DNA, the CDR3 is TGCGCCACCTCGGCGGGGGGGCAGGGACCTTCTTACTCCTACGAGCAGTACTTC.

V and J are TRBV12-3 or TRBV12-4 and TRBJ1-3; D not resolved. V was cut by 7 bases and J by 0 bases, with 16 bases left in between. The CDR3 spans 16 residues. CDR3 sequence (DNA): TGTGCCAGCAAACCTTACCAAGCGATCTCTGGAAACACCATATATTTT. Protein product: CASKPYQAISGNTIYF.

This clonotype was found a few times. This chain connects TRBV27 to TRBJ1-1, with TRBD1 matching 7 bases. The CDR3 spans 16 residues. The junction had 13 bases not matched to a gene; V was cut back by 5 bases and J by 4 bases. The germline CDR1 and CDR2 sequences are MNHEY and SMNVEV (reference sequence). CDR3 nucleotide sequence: TGTGCCAGCAGTCCCCGGGACAGAGCCCTCTTCACTGAAGCTTTCTTT. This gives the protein CASSPRDRALFTEAFF.

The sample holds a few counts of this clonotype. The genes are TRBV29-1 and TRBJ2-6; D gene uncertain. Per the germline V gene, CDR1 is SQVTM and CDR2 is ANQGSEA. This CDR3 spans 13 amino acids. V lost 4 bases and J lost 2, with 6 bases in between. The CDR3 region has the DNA TGCAGCGTTGTCCTGGCTGGGGCCAACGTCCTGACTTTC. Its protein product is CSVVLAGANVLTF.

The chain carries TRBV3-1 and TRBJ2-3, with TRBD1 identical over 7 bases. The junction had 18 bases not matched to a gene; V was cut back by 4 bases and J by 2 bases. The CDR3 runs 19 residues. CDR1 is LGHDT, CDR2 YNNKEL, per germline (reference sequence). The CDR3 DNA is TGTGCCAGCAGCCTCCCCCAGGGCTCGACAGGGATCGCCACAGATACGCAGTATTTT. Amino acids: CASSLPQGSTGIATDTQYF.

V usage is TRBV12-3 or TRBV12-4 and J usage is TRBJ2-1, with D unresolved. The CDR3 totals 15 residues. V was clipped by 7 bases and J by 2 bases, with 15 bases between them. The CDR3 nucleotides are TGTGCCAGCAACCTAGGGCCTACCCCCTACAATGAGCAGTTCTTC. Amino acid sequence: CASNLGPTPYNEQFF.

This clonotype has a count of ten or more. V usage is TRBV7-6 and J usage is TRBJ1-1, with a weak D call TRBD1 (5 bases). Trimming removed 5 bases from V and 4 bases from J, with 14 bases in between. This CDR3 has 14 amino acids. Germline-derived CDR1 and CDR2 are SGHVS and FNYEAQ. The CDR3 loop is CASSPGGGGTEAFF. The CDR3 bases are TGTGCCAGCAGCCCCGGGGGGGGGGGCACTGAAGCTTTCTTT.

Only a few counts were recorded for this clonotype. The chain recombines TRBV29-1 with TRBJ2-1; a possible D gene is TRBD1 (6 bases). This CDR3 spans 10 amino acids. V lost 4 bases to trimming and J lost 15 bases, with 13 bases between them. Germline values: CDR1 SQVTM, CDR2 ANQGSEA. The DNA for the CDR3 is TGCAGCGTTGTCCAGGGGAACGGGTTCTTC. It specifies CSVVQGNGFF.